These 29 T cell receptor beta chains were sequenced from one sample in a study of T-cell reconstitution after alpha-beta-depleted transplantation in children. Preparation of the TCRbeta library used unique molecular identifiers. TCRdb reanalysed the PCR reads using MiXCR and keeps one entry per CDR3 protein. The sample has about 610,000 distinct CDR3 sequences; over 9.5% are singletons. The sequencing used PBMCs from the stem cell graft donor, collected from the stem cell graft. These receptors were taken from a human donor who donated a stem cell graft to a child with acute myeloid leukemia.

This clonotype was recorded at least ten times. This chain links TRBV4-1 with TRBJ2-1; 12 bases map to TRBD2. The CDR3 has 16 amino acids. In germline, CDR1 is MGHRA, CDR2 YSYEKL. V lost 3 bases to trimming and J lost 2 bases; unmatched junction nucleotides: 2. CDR3 residues: CASSHRLAGAYNEQFF. Written as DNA, the CDR3 is TGCGCCAGCAGCCACCGACTAGCGGGAGCCTACAATGAGCAGTTCTTC.

This CDR3 reads CASSLETRFNSPLHF. CDR3 nucleotide sequence: TGTGCCAGCAGTCTAGAGACACGGTTTAATTCACCCCTCCACTTT. J is TRBJ1-6 and V is TRBV6-5; D gene ambiguous. This CDR3 is 15 amino acids long. V lost 5 bases and J lost 6, with 14 bases in between. Per germline, CDR1 MNHEY and CDR2 SVGAGI.

A few counts support this clonotype. The rearrangement uses TRBV5-1 and TRBJ2-3; D may correspond to TRBD1 or TRBD2 (6 bases each). The germline CDR1 and CDR2 sequences are SGHRS and YFSETQ. V was clipped by 4 bases and J by 6 bases, with 15 bases between them. The length of the CDR3 is 14 residues. The DNA of the CDR3 is TGCGCCAGCAGCGGAGGGGGAGCGCGGGATACGCAGTATTTT. Its translation: CASSGGGARDTQYF.

The V call is TRBV29-1, the J call TRBJ1-2, with TRBD1 identical over 7 bases. The germline CDR1 and CDR2 sequences are SQVTM and ANQGSEA. This CDR3 comprises 13 residues. J gave up 4 bases and V 4 bases, and 6 bases lay outside the gene matches. CDR3 sequence reads: CSVGGGTGYGYTF. In DNA form, the CDR3 reads TGCAGCGTTGGAGGGGGCACAGGCTATGGCTACACCTTC.

This clonotype appeared a few times. The V call is TRBV5-1, the J call TRBJ2-2, with TRBD2 matching 7 bases. With 3 bases clipped from V and 5 bases from J, the junction kept 10 bases outside the gene matches. The length of the CDR3 is 16 residues. Looked up from germline, CDR1 is SGHRS and CDR2 is YFSETQ. CDR3: CASSSMAGVSTGELFF. CDR3 bases: TGCGCCAGCAGCTCCATGGCGGGAGTATCTACCGGGGAGCTGTTTTTT. The variable domain in full, completed from reference TRBV5-1 and TRBJ2-2, reads KAGVTQTPRYLIKTRGQQVTLSCSPISGHRSVSWYQQTPGQGLQFLFEYFSETQRNKGNFPGRFSGRQFSNSRSEMNVSTLELGDSALYLCASSSMAGVSTGELFFGEGSRLTVL.

CDR3 region: CATSDPHVPYTELFF. The CDR3 region has the DNA TGTGCCACCAGTGATCCGCACGTCCCTTACACGGAGCTGTTTTTT. This chain links TRBV24-1 with TRBJ2-2, with D uncertain. CDR1 is KGHDR, CDR2 SFDVKD, per germline. Trimming stripped 3 bases from V and 10 bases from J, with 17 bases between. The CDR3 is 15 residues long.

This clonotype was detected only a few times. This chain joins TRBV7-9 and TRBJ2-1; D possibly corresponds to TRBD2 (5 bases). CDR1 and CDR2 from the germline V gene are SEHNR and FQNEAQ (reference sequence). The length of the CDR3 is 17 residues. Trimming shortened V by 5 bases and J by 9 bases, and 26 bases separated the two germline ends. CDR3 sequence reads: CASSPPSPDSSPSEQFF. CDR3 DNA: TGTGCCAGCAGCCCTCCCTCACCGGACTCATCACCTAGTGAGCAGTTCTTC.

V and J are TRBV3-1 and TRBJ2-7, with 16 bases lining up with TRBD2. Looked up from germline, CDR1 is LGHDT and CDR2 is YNNKEL (reference sequence). The J segment lost 4 bases and the V segment lost 7 bases, leaving 7 bases of the junction unmatched. The CDR3 is 16 amino acids. CDR3 protein: CASNAGTSGRGYEQYF. The CDR3 coding sequence is TGTGCCAGCAACGCCGGGACTAGCGGGAGGGGGTACGAGCAGTACTTC.

Of note for this clonotype: At one end, the junction sequence differs from germline, possibly due to a read error. The chain links TRBV6-4 to TRBJ2-1; TRBD2 might be the D (6 bases). This CDR3 spans 18 amino acids. Germline V gene data show CDR1 as MRHNA and CDR2 as SNTAGT. CDR3 in DNA: TGTACCAGCTGCCGACTCTCCGGGAGCGGTAGTAGGTACAATGAGCAGTTCTTC. Translating it yields CTSCRLSGSGSRYNEQFF.

This chain links TRBV4-3 with TRBJ2-1; TRBD2 matches 12 bases. J lost 10 bases, V lost 1 base, and 11 bases had no gene match. CDR3 length: 17 residues. Germline CDR1 reads LGHNA; CDR2 reads YSLEER. The CDR3 spells CASSQALLAGGFGEQFF. The CDR3 DNA reads as TGCGCCAGCAGCCAAGCTTTACTAGCGGGAGGTTTCGGCGAGCAGTTCTTC.

This clonotype was seen ten or more times. The rearrangement joins TRBV6-5 to TRBJ1-6; D not resolved. The CDR3 covers 14 residues. V gave up 6 bases and J gave up 3 bases, with 9 bases separating them. Germline CDR1 is MNHEY and CDR2 is SVGAGI. CDR3 region: CASRPGYYNSPLHF. CDR3 nucleotide sequence: TGTGCCAGCAGACCGGGATACTATAATTCACCCCTCCACTTT.

The chain joins TRBV7-2 to TRBJ2-5, with 14 bases that match TRBD2. Germline V gene sequence: CDR1 SGHTA, CDR2 FQGNSA. This CDR3 spans 17 amino acids. J lost 5 bases, V lost 2 bases, and 7 bases had no gene match. The CDR3 sequence: CASSLPGLAGGRETQYF. CDR3 DNA sequence: TGTGCCAGCAGCTTACCAGGACTAGCGGGAGGAAGGGAGACCCAGTACTTC.

This clonotype showed up many times. This chain uses TRBV11-1 with TRBJ2-1; 10 bases are a match to TRBD2. V dropped 3 bases and J dropped 5; count of bases not matched to a gene: 4. This CDR3 has 15 residues. Per germline, CDR1 SGHAT and CDR2 FQDESV (reference sequence). The CDR3 loop reads CASSFGTSADNEQFF. The CDR3 bases are TGTGCCAGCAGCTTCGGGACTAGCGCGGACAATGAGCAGTTCTTC. Using reference TRBV11-1 and TRBJ2-1 for the parts outside the CDR3, the full variable domain is EAEVAQSPRYKITEKSQAVAFWCDPISGHATLYWYRQILGQGPELLVQFQDESVVDDSQLPKDRFSAERLKGVDSTLKIQPAELGDSAMYLCASSFGTSADNEQFFGPGTRLTVL.

Ten or more counts support this clonotype. The CDR3, as DNA: TGTGCCAGCAGTCCTCAGGGAGTATCCTACAATGAGCAGTTCTTC. This sequence encodes CASSPQGVSYNEQFF. V and J are TRBV27 and TRBJ2-1; tentatively, D is TRBD1 or TRBD2 (5 bases each). CDR3 size: 15 residues. Germline V lookup: CDR1 MNHEY, CDR2 SMNVEV (reference sequence). V was pared by 5 bases and J by 1 base, with 12 bases between.

This clonotype was counted at least ten times. This chain joins TRBV11-2 and TRBJ2-3; D gene uncertain. The V gene lost 0 bases and the J gene lost 0 bases, with 10 bases spanning the gap. Germline CDR1 reads SGHAT; CDR2 reads FQNNGV. The CDR3 length is 16 residues. CDR3 in DNA: TGTGCCAGCAGCTTAGATCGAGGTCGAAGCACAGATACGCAGTATTTT. Its translation: CASSLDRGRSTDTQYF.

This clonotype was counted only a few times. The chain is built from TRBV7-9 and TRBJ2-7, with D uncertain. Trimming removed 10 bases from V and 4 bases from J, with 8 bases in between. Germline-derived CDR1 and CDR2 are SEHNR and FQNEAQ (reference sequence). The CDR3 loop spans 10 amino acids. This CDR3 reads CATDSYEQYF. The CDR3 region has the DNA TGTGCCACCGATTCTTACGAGCAGTACTTC.

This clonotype was counted at least ten times. This sequence joins TRBV7-9 and TRBJ2-7; no clear D. Deletions cut 1 base from V and 2 bases from J, with 12 bases between. Germline V gives CDR1 SEHNR, CDR2 FQNEAQ (reference sequence). The CDR3 is made up of 15 amino acids. CDR3 bases: TGTGCCAGCAGCTTAGTAAGCTCAGCTACCTACGAGCAGTACTTC. It is translated as CASSLVSSATYEQYF.

V and J are TRBV7-9 and TRBJ1-2; D is ambiguous. This CDR3 has 11 amino acids. Trimming shortened V by 5 bases and J by 7 bases, and 8 bases separated the two germline ends. Germline V gene lookup returns CDR1 SEHNR and CDR2 FQNEAQ (reference sequence). In DNA form, the CDR3 reads TGTGCCAGCAGCCGTGATGGTGGCTACACCTTC. Its translation: CASSRDGGYTF. Drawing the rest from reference TRBV7-9 and TRBJ1-2, the complete variable domain is DTGVSQNPRHKITKRGQNVTFRCDPISEHNRLYWYRQTLGQGPEFLTYFQNEAQLEKSRLLSDRFSAERPKGSFSTLEIQRTEQGDSAMYLCASSRDGGYTFGSGTRLTVV.

There are many counts of this clonotype. CDR3 protein: CASSHRGQGSYEQYF. The CDR3 coding sequence is TGCGCCAGCAGCCATCGTGGACAGGGTTCCTACGAGCAGTACTTC. The chain combines TRBV4-3 with TRBJ2-7, with 8 bases aligning to TRBD1. The V and J ends lost 3 bases and 1 base, in that order; junction bases with no gene match: 5. CDR3 length equals 15 residues. Germline V lookup: CDR1 LGHNA, CDR2 YSLEER.

The chain links TRBV5-1 to TRBJ2-5; the match to TRBD2 covers 7 bases. CDR1 and CDR2 (germline): SGHRS, YFSETQ. V lost 0 bases to trimming and J lost 3 bases; unmatched junction nucleotides: 8. The length of the CDR3 is 16 residues. CDR3 nucleotides: TGCGCCAGCAGCTTGGGGTTCAGACTAGCAGAAGAGACCCAGTACTTC. This gives the protein CASSLGFRLAEETQYF.

This rearrangement joins TRBV6-1 to TRBJ2-1; TRBD2 matches 8 bases. With 6 bases clipped from V and 11 bases from J, the junction kept 9 bases outside the gene matches. The length of the CDR3 is 13 residues. The germline V gene encodes CDR1 MNHNS and CDR2 SASEGT. The CDR3: CASSPNGGGKQFF. The CDR3 nucleotides are TGTGCCAGCAGCCCGAACGGGGGGGGGAAGCAGTTCTTC.

The chain is built from TRBV7-9 and TRBJ1-1; the D is unclear. CDR1 and CDR2 (germline): SEHNR, FQNEAQ (reference sequence). The CDR3 length is 14 residues. The ends were cut back, 2 bases at V and 5 bases at J, with 12 bases in the middle. In nucleotides, the CDR3 is TGTGCCAGCAGCTTAATGACCGTGGAGACTGAAGCTTTCTTT. Amino acids: CASSLMTVETEAFF.

CDR3 region: CASSGLSRDNYNEQFF. Here the CDR3 DNA reads TGTGCCAGCAGTGGACTTTCGCGGGACAATTACAATGAGCAGTTCTTC. The rearrangement links TRBV6-1 to TRBJ2-1, with D perhaps matching TRBD1 or TRBD2 (6 bases each). V was clipped by 4 bases and J by 4 bases, with 17 bases between them. In germline, CDR1 is MNHNS, CDR2 SASEGT. The CDR3 is 16 amino acids.

This clonotype was detected many times. The rearrangement uses TRBV5-1 and TRBJ2-1; 7 nucleotides align to TRBD1. Trimming removed 1 base from V and 3 bases from J; junction bases left unmatched: 1. Germline-derived CDR1 and CDR2 are SGHRS and YFSETQ. The CDR3 is 14 residues long. The CDR3 loop reads CASSLRDSYNEQFF. The CDR3 DNA reads TGCGCCAGCAGCTTGCGGGACAGCTACAATGAGCAGTTCTTC. The complete variable domain, with remaining parts taken from reference TRBV5-1 and TRBJ2-1, reads KAGVTQTPRYLIKTRGQQVTLSCSPISGHRSVSWYQQTPGQGLQFLFEYFSETQRNKGNFPGRFSGRQFSNSRSEMNVSTLELGDSALYLCASSLRDSYNEQFFGPGTRLTVL.

A few counts support this clonotype. The rearrangement joins TRBV4-3 to TRBJ2-3; possibly TRBD2 for D (6 bases). The V gene lost 3 bases and the J gene lost 4 bases, with 14 bases spanning the gap. There are 15 residues in the CDR3. Germline V gene data show CDR1 as LGHNA and CDR2 as YSLEER. CDR3 in DNA: TGCGCCAGCAGCCAGTTTACCGGGACTCCAGATACGCAGTATTTT. Translating gives CASSQFTGTPDTQYF.

This chain uses TRBV14 with TRBJ2-6, with D possibly matching TRBD1 (5 bases). The CDR3 sequence is 15 residues long. V gave up 8 bases and J gave up 3 bases, with 14 bases separating them. CDR1 and CDR2 from the germline V gene are SGHDN and FVKESK. The CDR3 is CASCSGALGANVLTF. As DNA, the CDR3 is TGTGCCAGCTGCTCTGGGGCGCTTGGGGCCAACGTCCTGACTTTC.

The chain combines TRBV25-1 with TRBJ2-3, with TRBD2 matching over 16 bases. Germline CDR1 reads MGHDK; CDR2 reads SYGVNS. The junction had 4 bases not matched to a gene; V was cut back by 1 base and J by 6 bases. The CDR3 is 17 amino acids. The CDR3 nucleotides read TGTGCCAGCAGTGAATTCGGGACTAGCGGGAGGGCTGATACGCAGTATTTT. This codes for CASSEFGTSGRADTQYF.

The J gene is TRBJ2-3, the V gene TRBV28; D is unclear. CDR1 and CDR2 (germline): MDHEN, SYDVKM. The CDR3 is made up of 15 amino acids. V shed 7 bases and J shed 3 bases, with 17 bases lying between them. The CDR3 DNA reads TGTGCCAGCAAGGATTTTGGGCAGATAACAGATACGCAGTATTTT. Its protein is CASKDFGQITDTQYF.

This clonotype was observed at least ten times. The chain couples TRBV5-1 to TRBJ1-1, with D possibly being TRBD1 (6 bases). The germline V and J ends were trimmed by 0 bases and 5 bases, with 14 bases remaining between them. CDR3 size: 15 residues. Germline CDR1 is SGHRS and CDR2 is YFSETQ. The CDR3 DNA follows: TGCGCCAGCAGCTTGGGGGGACACGGATCAACTGAAGCTTTCTTT. Protein sequence: CASSLGGHGSTEAFF.